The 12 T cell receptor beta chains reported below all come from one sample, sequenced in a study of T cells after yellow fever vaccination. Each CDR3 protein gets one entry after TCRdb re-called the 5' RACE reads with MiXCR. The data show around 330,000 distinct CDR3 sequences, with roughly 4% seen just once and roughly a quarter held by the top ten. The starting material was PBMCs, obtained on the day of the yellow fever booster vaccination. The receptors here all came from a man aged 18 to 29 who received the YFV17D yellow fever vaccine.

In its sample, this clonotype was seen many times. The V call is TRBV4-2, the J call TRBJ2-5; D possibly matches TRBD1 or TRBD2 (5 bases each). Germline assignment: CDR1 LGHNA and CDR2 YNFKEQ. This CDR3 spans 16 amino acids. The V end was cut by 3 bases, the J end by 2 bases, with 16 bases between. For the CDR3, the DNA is TGTGCCAGCAGCCAGCACCACCGGGGCGGGCAAGAGACCCAGTACTTC. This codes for CASSQHHRGGQETQYF.

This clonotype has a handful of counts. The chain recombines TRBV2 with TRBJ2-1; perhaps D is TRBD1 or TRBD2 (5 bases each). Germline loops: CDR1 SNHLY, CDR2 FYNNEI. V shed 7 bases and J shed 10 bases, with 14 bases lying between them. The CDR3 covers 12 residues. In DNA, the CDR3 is TGTGCCAGCATCGGGGCCGCGGGCGAGCAGTTCTTC. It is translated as CASIGAAGEQFF.

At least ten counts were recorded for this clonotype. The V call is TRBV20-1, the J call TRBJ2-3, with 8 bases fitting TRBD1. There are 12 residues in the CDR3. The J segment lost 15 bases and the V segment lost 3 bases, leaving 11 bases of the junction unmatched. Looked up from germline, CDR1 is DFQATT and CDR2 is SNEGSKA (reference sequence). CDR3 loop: CSASLRQGMIYF. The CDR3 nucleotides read TGCAGTGCTAGCCTCAGACAGGGGATGATTTATTTT.

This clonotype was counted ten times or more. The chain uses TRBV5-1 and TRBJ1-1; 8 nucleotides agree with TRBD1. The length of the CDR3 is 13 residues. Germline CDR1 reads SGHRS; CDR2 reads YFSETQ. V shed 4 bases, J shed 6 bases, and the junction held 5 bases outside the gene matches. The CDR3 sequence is CASSLDRAAEAFF. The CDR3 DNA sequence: TGCGCCAGCAGCCTGGACAGGGCGGCTGAAGCTTTCTTT.

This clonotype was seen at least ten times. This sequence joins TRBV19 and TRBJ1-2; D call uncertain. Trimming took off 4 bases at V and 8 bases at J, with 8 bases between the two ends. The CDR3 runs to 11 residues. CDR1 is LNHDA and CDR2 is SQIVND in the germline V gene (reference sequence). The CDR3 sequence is CASSSQRGYTF. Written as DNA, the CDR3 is TGTGCCAGTAGTAGCCAGCGCGGCTACACCTTC.

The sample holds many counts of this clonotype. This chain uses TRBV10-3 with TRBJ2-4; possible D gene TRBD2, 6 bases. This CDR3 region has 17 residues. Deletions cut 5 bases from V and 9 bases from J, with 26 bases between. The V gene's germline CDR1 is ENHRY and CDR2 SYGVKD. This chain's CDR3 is CAISPVSARGLGSIQYF. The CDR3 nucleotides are TGTGCCATCAGTCCCGTCAGTGCGCGGGGTCTGGGTAGCATTCAGTACTTC.

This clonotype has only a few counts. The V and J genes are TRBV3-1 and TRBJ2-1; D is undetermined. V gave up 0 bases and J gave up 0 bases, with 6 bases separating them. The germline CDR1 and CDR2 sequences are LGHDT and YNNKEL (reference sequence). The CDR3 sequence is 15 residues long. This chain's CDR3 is CASSQEVFSYNEQFF. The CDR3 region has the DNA TGTGCCAGCAGCCAAGAAGTATTCTCCTACAATGAGCAGTTCTTC.

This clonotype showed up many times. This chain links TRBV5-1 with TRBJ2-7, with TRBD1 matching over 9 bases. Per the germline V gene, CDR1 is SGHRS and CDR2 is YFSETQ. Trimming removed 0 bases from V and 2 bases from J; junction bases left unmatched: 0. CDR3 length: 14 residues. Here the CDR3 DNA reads TGCGCCAGCAGCTTGGGGACAGGGGCCTACGAGCAGTACTTC. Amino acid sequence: CASSLGTGAYEQYF.

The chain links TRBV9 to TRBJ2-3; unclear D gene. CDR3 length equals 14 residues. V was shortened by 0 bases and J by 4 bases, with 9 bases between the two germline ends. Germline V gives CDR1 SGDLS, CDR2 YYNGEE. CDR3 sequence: CASSVGRTSDTQYF. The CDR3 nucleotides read TGTGCCAGCAGCGTAGGGCGAACCTCAGATACGCAGTATTTT. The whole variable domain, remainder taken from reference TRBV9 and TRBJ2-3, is DSGVTQTPKHLITATGQRVTLRCSPRSGDLSVYWYQQSLDQGLQFLIQYYNGEERAKGNILERFSAQQFPDLHSELNLSSLELGDSALYFCASSVGRTSDTQYFGPGTRLTVL.

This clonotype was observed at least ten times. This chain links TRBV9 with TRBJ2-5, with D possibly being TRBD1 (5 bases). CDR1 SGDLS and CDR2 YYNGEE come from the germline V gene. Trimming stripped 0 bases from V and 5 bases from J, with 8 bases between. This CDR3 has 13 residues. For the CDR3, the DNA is TGTGCCAGCAGCGTAGACAGGTCGGAGACCCAGTACTTC. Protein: CASSVDRSETQYF.

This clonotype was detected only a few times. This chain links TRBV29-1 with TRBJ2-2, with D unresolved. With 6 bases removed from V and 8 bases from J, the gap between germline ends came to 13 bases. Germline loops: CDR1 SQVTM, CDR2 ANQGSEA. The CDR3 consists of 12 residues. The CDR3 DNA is TGCAGCGTAGCCCAGGAAACTGGGGAGCTGTTTTTT. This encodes CSVAQETGELFF.

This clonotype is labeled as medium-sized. As DNA, the CDR3 is TGTGCCAGCAGTCCCCGCTTCTATCAAGGGGCTGGAAACACCATATATTTT. This gives the protein CASSPRFYQGAGNTIYF. V gene TRBV28 combines with J gene TRBJ1-3, with D possibly TRBD1 on 5 matching bases. Looked up from germline, CDR1 is MDHEN and CDR2 is SYDVKM. The V gene lost 5 bases and the J gene lost 2 bases, with 19 bases spanning the gap. This CDR3 is built from 17 residues. Combining the CDR3 with reference TRBV28 and TRBJ1-3 gives the whole variable domain DVKVTQSSRYLVKRTGEKVFLECVQDMDHENMFWYRQDPGLGLRLIYFSYDVKMKEKGDIPEGYSVSREKKERFSLILESASTNQTSMYLCASSPRFYQGAGNTIYFGEGSWLTVV.